This TCR beta chain appears in the sequencing data of a study of T cells after yellow fever vaccination. TCRdb processed the 5' RACE reads anew with MiXCR; each CDR3 protein has one entry. The repertoire holds some 240,000 distinct CDR3 sequences, with roughly 3% as singletons. The CDR3 contains 16 residues. Germline CDR1 SGHTA, CDR2 FQGTGA. V gave up 4 bases and J gave up 2 bases; unmatched junction bases: 7. This clonotype came up many times. This chain links TRBV7-3 with TRBJ2-3; 9 bases are shared with TRBD2. Here the sequenced sample was CD4+ T cells sorted from PBMCs, taken 10 days after the yellow fever booster vaccination. The clonotype was recovered from a man aged 18 to 29 who received the YFV17D yellow fever vaccine. CDR3 DNA: TGTGCCAGCAGCTCCCCCGGCGGGGGGGTCACAGATACGCAGTATTTT. Its protein is CASSSPGGGVTDTQYF.